These 20 T cell receptor beta chains share one sample of origin, sequenced in a study of CD8+CD57+ T cells in acquired aplastic anemia. CDR3 and TCR beta VDJ profiling relied on genomic DNA as the template. TCRdb re-called the reads through MiXCR, storing one row per CDR3 protein. The sample lists hundreds of thousands of distinct CDR3 sequences; 25% to 40% were seen once. It was patients with CD8+CD57+ cell expansion by flow cytometry who were chosen for sequencing. Specimen: sorted CD4+, CD8+, or CD8+CD57+ T cells (not recorded which) from PBMCs. The receptors shown here come from a human donor with aplastic anemia.

The rearrangement links TRBV10-3 to TRBJ1-6; D call uncertain. Trimming removed 5 bases at V and 7 bases at J, with 15 bases between. The length of the CDR3 is 15 residues. The germline V gene has CDR1 ENHRY and CDR2 SYGVKD. In DNA form, the CDR3 reads TGTGCCATCAGTCAAGTCGTTCCGGGGAATTCACCCCTCCACTTT. This gives the protein CAISQVVPGNSPLHF.

The chain joins TRBV7-2 to TRBJ1-1; D is uncertain. CDR3 length: 14 amino acids. The V and J ends lost 5 bases and 4 bases respectively, with 14 bases between them. Germline CDR1 reads SGHTA; CDR2 reads FQGNSA. This chain's CDR3 is CASSLIGFATEAFF. The CDR3 bases are TGTGCCAGCAGCCTTATAGGGTTTGCCACTGAAGCTTTCTTT.

The chain employs TRBV9 and TRBJ2-7, with a tentative D call TRBD2 (6 bases). Trimming removed 4 bases at V and 0 bases at J, with 14 bases between. Germline CDR1 and CDR2: SGDLS and YYNGEE. This CDR3 is 15 amino acids long. CDR3 region: CASSIGSASSYEQYF. CDR3 DNA: TGTGCCAGCAGCATCGGGAGCGCTTCCTCCTACGAGCAGTACTTC.

There are a few counts of this clonotype. The chain combines TRBV6-1 with TRBJ2-7, with 7 bases fitting TRBD2. The CDR3 spans 15 residues. The V and J ends lost 7 bases and 3 bases, in that order; junction bases with no gene match: 12. The germline CDR1 and CDR2 sequences are MNHNS and SASEGT. CDR3 nucleotide sequence: TGTGCCAGCACCCCATGGGGGGAGGGCCGCTACGAGCAGTACTTC. Protein sequence: CASTPWGEGRYEQYF.

This clonotype was seen a handful of times. The V and J genes are TRBV5-1 and TRBJ2-2; 11 nucleotides align to TRBD2. J gave up 2 bases and V 2 bases, and 2 bases lay outside the gene matches. Germline V gene data show CDR1 as SGHRS and CDR2 as YFSETQ. The CDR3 sequence is 16 residues long. For the CDR3, the DNA is TGCGCCAGCAGCTTAGGACTAGCGGGTAACACCGGGGAGCTGTTTTTT. The encoded protein is CASSLGLAGNTGELFF.

This clonotype was observed at least ten times. The V gene is TRBV19, the J gene TRBJ2-6; D might be TRBD2 (5 bases). V shed 1 base and J shed 2 bases, with 9 bases lying between them. Germline V CDR1 and CDR2: LNHDA, SQIVND (reference sequence). The CDR3 is 16 amino acids. The CDR3 protein is CASSIVPGAGANVLTF. The CDR3 DNA reads TGTGCCAGTAGTATAGTACCCGGGGCTGGGGCCAACGTCCTGACTTTC.

CDR3 in amino acids: CSRSGGPYEQYF. CDR3 sequence (DNA): TGCAGTCGAAGCGGGGGGCCCTACGAGCAGTACTTC. V gene TRBV20-1 combines with J gene TRBJ2-7; the match to TRBD2 covers 9 bases. Germline CDR1 DFQATT, CDR2 SNEGSKA (reference sequence). With V trimmed by 8 bases and J by 2 bases, 4 bases remained unmatched. CDR3 length equals 12 residues.

This clonotype appeared a few times. The chain is built from TRBV7-8 and TRBJ1-2; D perhaps matches TRBD1 (5 bases). Trimming shortened V by 2 bases and J by 2 bases, and 12 bases separated the two germline ends. The CDR3 contains 15 residues. Germline V gene data show CDR1 as SGHVS and CDR2 as FQNEAQ. DNA for the CDR3: TGTGCCAGCAGCTTACCGGGACTGCGAAACTATGGCTACACCTTC. Protein product: CASSLPGLRNYGYTF.

CDR3 loop: CASSRQGQGDLWQYF. CDR3 DNA sequence: TGTGCCAGCAGCCGACAGGGACAAGGCGACCTTTGGCAGTACTTC. The genes are TRBV6-5 and TRBJ2-7, with 7 bases identical to TRBD1. The CDR3 runs 15 residues. The J segment lost 9 bases and the V segment lost 6 bases, leaving 17 bases of the junction unmatched. CDR1 and CDR2 from the germline V gene are MNHEY and SVGAGI.

This clonotype occurred a few times. This chain uses TRBV11-2 with TRBJ1-1; D unresolved. The CDR3 is made up of 16 amino acids. Per germline, CDR1 SGHAT and CDR2 FQNNGV. Trimming took off 6 bases at V and 0 bases at J, with 17 bases between the two ends. DNA for the CDR3: TGTGCCAGCAGTTACTCGTTGGCAGTCATGAACACTGAAGCTTTCTTT. It specifies CASSYSLAVMNTEAFF.

The sample holds many counts of this clonotype. The DNA of the CDR3 is TGTGCCAGCAGTGCGGACTACTATGGCTACACCTTC. It codes for CASSADYYGYTF. The rearrangement uses TRBV6-1 and TRBJ1-2; D is ambiguous. Trimming left V 4 bases short and J 3 bases short, with 6 bases between. From germline, CDR1 is MNHNS and CDR2 SASEGT. The CDR3 contains 12 residues.

Remarks on this clonotype: This sequence may be a read error, since a much larger clone differs from it by one base. The chain is built from TRBV10-3 and TRBJ2-1; TRBD2 aligns across 11 bases. The CDR3 runs to 16 residues. From germline, CDR1 is ENHRY and CDR2 SYGVKD. V lost 3 bases and J lost 4; bases outside the gene matches: 5. CDR3 in amino acids: CAISDPGTSGYNEQFF. The CDR3 nucleotides are TGTGCCATCAGTGACCCAGGGACTAGCGGTTACAATGAGCAGTTCTTC.

V is TRBV12-3 or TRBV12-4 and J is TRBJ2-3; 7 bases agree with TRBD2. CDR3 length: 16 amino acids. V shed 6 bases, J shed 0 bases, and the junction held 9 bases outside the gene matches. CDR3 DNA: TGTGCCAGCAGCACTCGCACTAGCGCCAGCACAGATACGCAGTATTTT. It is translated as CASSTRTSASTDTQYF.

Worth noting for this clonotype: Germline and junction disagree at one end, which may indicate a read error. The J gene is TRBJ1-2, the V gene TRBV10-3; 9 bases map to TRBD1. The CDR3 runs to 15 residues. Looked up from germline, CDR1 is ENHRY and CDR2 is SYGVKD. As DNA, the CDR3 is TGTGCCAGCAGTTTAGGGGGACAGGGCCCAACTGGCTACACCTTC. Its translation: CASSLGGQGPTGYTF.

This clonotype turned up a few times. This chain links TRBV12-3 or TRBV12-4 with TRBJ2-3; D gene uncertain. The CDR3 has 13 residues. Trimming removed 3 bases from V and 0 bases from J, with 4 bases in between. DNA of the CDR3: TGTGCCAGCAGTTTCGAGAGCACAGATACGCAGTATTTT. Protein product: CASSFESTDTQYF.

The gene calls are TRBV6-1 and TRBJ1-2; perhaps TRBD1 as D (6 bases). Trimming removed 6 bases from V and 7 bases from J, with 12 bases in between. Germline V CDR1 and CDR2: MNHNS, SASEGT. This CDR3 is 12 amino acids long. The CDR3 spells CASSPQGIGYTF. The CDR3 DNA reads as TGTGCCAGCAGCCCACAGGGTATTGGCTACACCTTC.

This clonotype was observed a handful of times. The chain carries TRBV30 and TRBJ1-4; D not certain. Deletions cut 0 bases from V and 7 bases from J, with 9 bases between. In germline, CDR1 is GTSNPN, CDR2 SVGIG (reference sequence). CDR3 length equals 13 residues. The CDR3 loop is CAWSVGRGEKLFF. DNA for the CDR3: TGTGCCTGGAGTGTGGGCCGGGGTGAAAAACTGTTTTTT.

V gene TRBV28 combines with J gene TRBJ2-7; D call uncertain. V shed 2 bases and J shed 5 bases, with 7 bases lying between them. From germline, CDR1 is MDHEN and CDR2 SYDVKM. This CDR3 comprises 12 residues. The DNA of the CDR3 is TGTGCCAGCAGTTTACTAGGGAACGAGCAGTACTTC. This translates into CASSLLGNEQYF.

The DNA of the CDR3 is TGTGCCAGCAGCTCGGGACCTGGCACCCTCCACTTT. This gives the protein CASSSGPGTLHF. The chain recombines TRBV11-1 with TRBJ1-6; a weak D match, TRBD1 (5 bases). Per the germline V gene, CDR1 is SGHAT and CDR2 is FQDESV (reference sequence). This CDR3 is built from 12 residues. Trimming cost V 4 bases and J 14 bases, with 12 bases left between them.

Notes on this clonotype: The conserved phenylalanine or tryptophan is not found at the CDR3 terminus, so this likely reflects a read error. CDR3 loop: CASSHRVRDQPQHS. CDR3 nucleotides: TGTGCCAGCTCCCACAGGGTTCGGGATCAGCCCCAGCATTCT. V gene TRBV25-1 combines with J gene TRBJ1-5; weak D call: TRBD1 (6 bases). Trimming stripped 8 bases from V and 5 bases from J, with 16 bases between. CDR1 is MGHDK and CDR2 is SYGVNS in the germline V gene. CDR3 length: 14 amino acids.